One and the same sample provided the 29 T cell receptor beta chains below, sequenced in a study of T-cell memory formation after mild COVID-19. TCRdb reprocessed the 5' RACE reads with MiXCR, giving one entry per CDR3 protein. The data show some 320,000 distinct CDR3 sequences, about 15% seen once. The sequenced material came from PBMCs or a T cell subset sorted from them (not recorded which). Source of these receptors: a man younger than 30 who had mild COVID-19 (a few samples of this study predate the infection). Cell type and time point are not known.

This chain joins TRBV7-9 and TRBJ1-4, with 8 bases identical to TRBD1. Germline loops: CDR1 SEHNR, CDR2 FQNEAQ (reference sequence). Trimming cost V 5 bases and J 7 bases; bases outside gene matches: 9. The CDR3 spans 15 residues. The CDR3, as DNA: TGTGCCAGCAGCCCCGGACAGGGCGGTACTGAAAAACTGTTTTTT. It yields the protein CASSPGQGGTEKLFF.

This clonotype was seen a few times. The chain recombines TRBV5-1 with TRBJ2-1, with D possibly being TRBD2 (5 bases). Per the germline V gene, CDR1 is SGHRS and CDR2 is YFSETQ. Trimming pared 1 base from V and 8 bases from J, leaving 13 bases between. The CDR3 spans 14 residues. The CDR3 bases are TGCGCCAGCAGCTTGCCCTCCGGGATCGATGAGCAGTTCTTC. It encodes CASSLPSGIDEQFF. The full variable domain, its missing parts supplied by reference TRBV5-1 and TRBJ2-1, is KAGVTQTPRYLIKTRGQQVTLSCSPISGHRSVSWYQQTPGQGLQFLFEYFSETQRNKGNFPGRFSGRQFSNSRSEMNVSTLELGDSALYLCASSLPSGIDEQFFGPGTRLTVL.

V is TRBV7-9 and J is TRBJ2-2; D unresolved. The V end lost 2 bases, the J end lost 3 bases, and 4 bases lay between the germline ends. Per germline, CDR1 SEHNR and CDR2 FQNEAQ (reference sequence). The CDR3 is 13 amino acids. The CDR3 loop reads CASSLRDTGELFF. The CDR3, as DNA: TGTGCCAGCAGCTTACGTGACACCGGGGAGCTGTTTTTT.

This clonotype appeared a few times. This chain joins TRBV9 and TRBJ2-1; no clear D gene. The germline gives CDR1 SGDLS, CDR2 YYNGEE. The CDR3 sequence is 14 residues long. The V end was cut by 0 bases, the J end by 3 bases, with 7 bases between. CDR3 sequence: CASSVGADYNEQFF. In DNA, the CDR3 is TGTGCCAGCAGCGTAGGGGCAGACTACAATGAGCAGTTCTTC.

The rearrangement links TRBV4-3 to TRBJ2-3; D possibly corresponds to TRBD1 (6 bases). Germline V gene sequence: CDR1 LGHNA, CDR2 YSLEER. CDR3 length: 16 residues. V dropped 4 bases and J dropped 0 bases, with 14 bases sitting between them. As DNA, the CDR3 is TGCGCCAGCAGCCCGTACTGGGACACGAGCACAGATACGCAGTATTTT. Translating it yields CASSPYWDTSTDTQYF.

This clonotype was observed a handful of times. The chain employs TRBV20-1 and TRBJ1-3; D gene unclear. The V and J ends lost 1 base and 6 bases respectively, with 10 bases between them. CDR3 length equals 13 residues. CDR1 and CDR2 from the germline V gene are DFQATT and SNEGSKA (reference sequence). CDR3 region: CSARATPQNTIYF. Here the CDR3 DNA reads TGCAGTGCTAGAGCGACACCGCAAAACACCATATATTTT.

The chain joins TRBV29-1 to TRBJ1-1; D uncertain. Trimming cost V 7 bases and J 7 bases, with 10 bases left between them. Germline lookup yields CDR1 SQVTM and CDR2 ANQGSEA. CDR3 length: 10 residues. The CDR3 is CSALRDEAFF. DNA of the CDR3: TGCAGCGCGCTCCGGGATGAAGCTTTCTTT. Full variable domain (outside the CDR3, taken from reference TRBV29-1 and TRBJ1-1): SAVISQKPSRDICQRGTSLTIQCQVDSQVTMMFWYRQQPGQSLTLIATANQGSEATYESGFVIDKFPISRPNLTFSTLTVSNMSPEDSSIYLCSALRDEAFFGQGTRLTVV.

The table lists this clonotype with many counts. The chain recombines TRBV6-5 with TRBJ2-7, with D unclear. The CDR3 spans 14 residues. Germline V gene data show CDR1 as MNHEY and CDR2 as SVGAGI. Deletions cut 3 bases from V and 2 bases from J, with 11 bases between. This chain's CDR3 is CASSYSLGPYEQYF. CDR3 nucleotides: TGTGCCAGCAGTTATTCCCTGGGCCCCTACGAGCAGTACTTC.

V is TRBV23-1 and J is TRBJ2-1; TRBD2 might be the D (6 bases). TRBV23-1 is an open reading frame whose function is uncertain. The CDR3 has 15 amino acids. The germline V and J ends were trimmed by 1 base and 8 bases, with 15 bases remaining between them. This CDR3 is CASSQYRVAAHEQFF. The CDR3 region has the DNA TGCGCCAGCAGTCAATACCGGGTAGCGGCCCATGAGCAGTTCTTC.

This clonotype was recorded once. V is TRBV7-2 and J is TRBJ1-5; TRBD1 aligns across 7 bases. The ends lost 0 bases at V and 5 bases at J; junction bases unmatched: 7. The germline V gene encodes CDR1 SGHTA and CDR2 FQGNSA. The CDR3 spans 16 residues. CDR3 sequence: CASSLATGQRDQPQHF. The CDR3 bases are TGTGCCAGCAGCTTAGCGACAGGGCAGAGGGATCAGCCCCAGCATTTT.

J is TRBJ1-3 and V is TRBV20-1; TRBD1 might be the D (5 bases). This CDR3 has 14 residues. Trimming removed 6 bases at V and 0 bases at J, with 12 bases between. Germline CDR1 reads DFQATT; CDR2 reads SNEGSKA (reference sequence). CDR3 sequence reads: CSAKGWISGNTIYF. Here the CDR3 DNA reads TGCAGTGCCAAGGGGTGGATCTCTGGAAACACCATATATTTT.

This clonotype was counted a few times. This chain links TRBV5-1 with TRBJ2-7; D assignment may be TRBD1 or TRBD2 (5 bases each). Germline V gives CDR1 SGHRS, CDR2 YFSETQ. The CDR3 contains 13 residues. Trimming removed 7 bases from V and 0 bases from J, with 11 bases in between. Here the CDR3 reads CASRRGPSYEQYF. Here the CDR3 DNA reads TGCGCCAGCCGACGGGGACCCTCCTACGAGCAGTACTTC.

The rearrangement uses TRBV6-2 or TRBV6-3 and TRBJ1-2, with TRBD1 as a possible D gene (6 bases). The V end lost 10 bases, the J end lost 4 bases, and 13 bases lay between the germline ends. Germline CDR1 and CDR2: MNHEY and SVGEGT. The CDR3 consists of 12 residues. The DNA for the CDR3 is TGTGCCACCGCAAGACAGGCCTATGGCTACACCTTC. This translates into CATARQAYGYTF.

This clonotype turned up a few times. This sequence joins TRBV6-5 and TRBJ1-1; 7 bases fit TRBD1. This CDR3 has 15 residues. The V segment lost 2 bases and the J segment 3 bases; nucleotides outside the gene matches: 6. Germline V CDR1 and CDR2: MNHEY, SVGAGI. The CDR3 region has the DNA TGTGCCAGCAGTTACGGTGACAGGGTATACACTGAAGCTTTCTTT. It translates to CASSYGDRVYTEAFF.

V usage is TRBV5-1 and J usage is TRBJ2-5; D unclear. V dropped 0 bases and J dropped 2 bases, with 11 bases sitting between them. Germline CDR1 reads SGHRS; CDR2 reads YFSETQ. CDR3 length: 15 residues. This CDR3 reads CASSLADGGQETQYF. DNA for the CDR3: TGCGCCAGCAGCTTGGCTGATGGCGGTCAAGAGACCCAGTACTTC.

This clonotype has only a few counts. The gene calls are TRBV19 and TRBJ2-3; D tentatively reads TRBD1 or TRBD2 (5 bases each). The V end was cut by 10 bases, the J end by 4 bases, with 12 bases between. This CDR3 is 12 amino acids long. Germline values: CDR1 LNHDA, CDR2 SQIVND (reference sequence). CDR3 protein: CATSGRSDTQYF. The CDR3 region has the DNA TGTGCCACCTCGGGGCGGTCAGATACGCAGTATTTT.

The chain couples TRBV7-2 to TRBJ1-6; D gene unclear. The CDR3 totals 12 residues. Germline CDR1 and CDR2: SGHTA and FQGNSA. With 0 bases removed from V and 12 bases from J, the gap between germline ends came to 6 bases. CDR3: CASSLAGQPLHF. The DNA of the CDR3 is TGTGCCAGCAGCTTAGCTGGCCAACCCCTCCACTTT.

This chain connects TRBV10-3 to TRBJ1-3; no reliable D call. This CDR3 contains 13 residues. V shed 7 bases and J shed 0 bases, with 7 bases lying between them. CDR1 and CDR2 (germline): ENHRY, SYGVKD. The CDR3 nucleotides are TGTGCCATCATGGCGGACTCTGGAAACACCATATATTTT. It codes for CAIMADSGNTIYF.

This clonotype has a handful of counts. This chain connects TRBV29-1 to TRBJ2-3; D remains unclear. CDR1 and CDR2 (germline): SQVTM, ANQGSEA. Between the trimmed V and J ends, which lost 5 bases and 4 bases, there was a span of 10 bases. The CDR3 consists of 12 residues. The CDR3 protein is CSVRSKADTQYF. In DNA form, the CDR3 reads TGCAGCGTTCGTTCGAAGGCAGATACGCAGTATTTT.

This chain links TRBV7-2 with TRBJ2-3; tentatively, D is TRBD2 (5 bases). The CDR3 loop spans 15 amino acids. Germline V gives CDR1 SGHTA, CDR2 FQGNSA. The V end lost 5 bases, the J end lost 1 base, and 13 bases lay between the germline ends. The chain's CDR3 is CASSMLAGGTDTQYF. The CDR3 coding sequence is TGTGCCAGCAGCATGCTAGCTGGGGGCACAGATACGCAGTATTTT. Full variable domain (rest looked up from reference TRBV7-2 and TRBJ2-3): GAGVSQSPSNKVTEKGKDVELRCDPISGHTALYWYRQSLGQGLEFLIYFQGNSAPDKSGLPSDRFSAERTGGSVSTLTIQRTQQEDSAVYLCASSMLAGGTDTQYFGPGTRLTVL.

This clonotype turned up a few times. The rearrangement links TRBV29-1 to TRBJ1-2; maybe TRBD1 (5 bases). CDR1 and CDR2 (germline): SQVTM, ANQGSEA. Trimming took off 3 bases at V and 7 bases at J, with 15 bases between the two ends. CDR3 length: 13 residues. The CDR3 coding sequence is TGCAGCGTTGAGAATTTGCGGGGCCGTGGCTACACCTTC. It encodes CSVENLRGRGYTF. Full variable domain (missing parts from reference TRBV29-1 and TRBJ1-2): SAVISQKPSRDICQRGTSLTIQCQVDSQVTMMFWYRQQPGQSLTLIATANQGSEATYESGFVIDKFPISRPNLTFSTLTVSNMSPEDSSIYLCSVENLRGRGYTFGSGTRLTVV.

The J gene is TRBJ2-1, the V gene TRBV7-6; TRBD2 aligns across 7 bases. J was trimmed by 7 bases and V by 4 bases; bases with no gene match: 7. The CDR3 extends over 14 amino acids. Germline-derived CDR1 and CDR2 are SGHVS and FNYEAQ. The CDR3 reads CASSSSELANEQFF. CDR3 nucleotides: TGTGCCAGCAGCTCGTCAGAACTAGCGAATGAGCAGTTCTTC.

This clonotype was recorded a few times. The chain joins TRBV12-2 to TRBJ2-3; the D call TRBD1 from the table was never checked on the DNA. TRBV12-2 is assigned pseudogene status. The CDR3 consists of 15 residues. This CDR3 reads CASRLDRGRTDTQYF. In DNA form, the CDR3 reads TGTGCAAGTCGCTTAGACAGGGGTCGCACAGATACGCAGTATTTT.

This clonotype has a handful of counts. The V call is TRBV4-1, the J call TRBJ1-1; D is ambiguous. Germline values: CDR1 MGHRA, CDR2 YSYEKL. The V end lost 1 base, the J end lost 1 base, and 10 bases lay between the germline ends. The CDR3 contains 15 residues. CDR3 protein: CASSQGPSTNTEAFF. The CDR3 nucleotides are TGCGCCAGCAGCCAAGGGCCTTCAACGAACACTGAAGCTTTCTTT.

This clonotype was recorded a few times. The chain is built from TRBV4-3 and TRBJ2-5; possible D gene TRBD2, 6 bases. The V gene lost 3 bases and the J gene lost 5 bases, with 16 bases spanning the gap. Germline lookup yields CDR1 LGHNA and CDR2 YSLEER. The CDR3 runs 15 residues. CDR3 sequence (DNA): TGCGCCAGCAGCCAGGGAGGAGGGGTCGAGGAGACCCAGTACTTC. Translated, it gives CASSQGGGVEETQYF.

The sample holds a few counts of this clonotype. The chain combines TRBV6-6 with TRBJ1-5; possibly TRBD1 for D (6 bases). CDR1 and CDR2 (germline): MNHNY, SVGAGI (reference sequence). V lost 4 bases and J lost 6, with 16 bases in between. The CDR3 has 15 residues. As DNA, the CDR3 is TGTGCCAGCAGTTCCCCACAGGGCGTCAGTCAGCCCCAGCATTTT. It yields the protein CASSSPQGVSQPQHF.

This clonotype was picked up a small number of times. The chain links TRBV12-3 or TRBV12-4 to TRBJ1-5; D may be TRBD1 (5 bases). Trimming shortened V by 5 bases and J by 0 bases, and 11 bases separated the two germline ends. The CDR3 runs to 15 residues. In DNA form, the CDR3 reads TGTGCCAGCAGTCGCGGGGGAGGTAGCAATCAGCCCCAGCATTTT. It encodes CASSRGGGSNQPQHF.

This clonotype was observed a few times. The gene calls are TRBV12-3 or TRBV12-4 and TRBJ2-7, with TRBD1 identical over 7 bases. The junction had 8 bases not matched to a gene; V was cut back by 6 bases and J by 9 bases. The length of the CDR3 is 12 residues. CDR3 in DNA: TGTGCCAGCAGCAACAGGGGATTCGTGCAGTACGTC. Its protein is CASSNRGFVQYV.

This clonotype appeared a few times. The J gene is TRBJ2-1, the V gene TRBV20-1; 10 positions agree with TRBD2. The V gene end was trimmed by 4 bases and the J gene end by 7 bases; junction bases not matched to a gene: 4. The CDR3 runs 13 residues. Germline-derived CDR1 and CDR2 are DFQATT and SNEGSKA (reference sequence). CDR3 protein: CSAKRGGPNEQFF. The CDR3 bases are TGCAGTGCTAAGCGGGGGGGCCCTAATGAGCAGTTCTTC.